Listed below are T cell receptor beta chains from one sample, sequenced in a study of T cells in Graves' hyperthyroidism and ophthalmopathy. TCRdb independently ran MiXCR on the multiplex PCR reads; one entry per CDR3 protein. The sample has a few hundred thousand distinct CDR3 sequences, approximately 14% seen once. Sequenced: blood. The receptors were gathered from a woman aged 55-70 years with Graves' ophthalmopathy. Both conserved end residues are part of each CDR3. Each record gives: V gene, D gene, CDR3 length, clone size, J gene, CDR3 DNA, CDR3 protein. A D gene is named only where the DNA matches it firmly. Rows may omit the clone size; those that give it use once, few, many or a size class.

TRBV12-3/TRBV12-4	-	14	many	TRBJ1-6	TGTGCCAGCAGTTTGCAGGGTTTTGGTTCACCCCTCCACTTT	CASSLQGFGSPLHF
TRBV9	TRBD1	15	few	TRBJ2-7	TGTGCCAGCAGCGCCGGGACAGAGCACTCCTACGAGCAGTACTTC	CASSAGTEHSYEQYF
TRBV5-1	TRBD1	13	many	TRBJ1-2	TGCGCCAGCAGCGGGGACAGGGGGCAAGGCTACACCTTC	CASSGDRGQGYTF
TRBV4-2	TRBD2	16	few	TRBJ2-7	TGTGCCAGCAGCCAAGATCCTGGCGGGAGCGGGTACGAGCAGTACTTC	CASSQDPGGSGYEQYF
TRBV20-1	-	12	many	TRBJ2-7	TGCAGTGCTAGTAGGGGGGCATACGAGCAGTACTTC	CSASRGAYEQYF
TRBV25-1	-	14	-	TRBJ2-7	TGTGCCAGCAGTGAGGCGGGGCTCTCCTACGAGCAGTACTTC	CASSEAGLSYEQYF
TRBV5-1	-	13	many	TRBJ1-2	TGCGCCAGCAGCTTGGGCAGCCTGTATGGCTACACCTTC	CASSLGSLYGYTF
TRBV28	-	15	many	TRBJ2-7	TGTGCCAGCAACCCTAGGGGGGCCTTCTTCTACGAGCAGTACTTC	CASNPRGAFFYEQYF
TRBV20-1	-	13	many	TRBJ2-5	TGCAGTGCCCGGCGGGGGCCCCAAGAGACCCAGTACTTC	CSARRGPQETQYF
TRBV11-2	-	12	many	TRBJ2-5	TGTGCCAGCAGCTTGGGATGGGAGACCCAGTACTTC	CASSLGWETQYF
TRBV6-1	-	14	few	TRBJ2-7	TGTGCCAGCAGTGAAGCTGGTAGTATCCACGAGCAGTACTTC	CASSEAGSIHEQYF
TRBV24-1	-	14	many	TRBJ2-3	TGTGCCACCAGTACTAGTTCACGCACAGATACGCAGTATTTT	CATSTSSRTDTQYF
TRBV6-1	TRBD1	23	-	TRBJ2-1	TGTGCCAGCAGTGATACAGGGGGCGGTTTCGACAGCGGGCCCATCCGCTCCTACAATGAGCAGTTCTTC	CASSDTGGGFDSGPIRSYNEQFF
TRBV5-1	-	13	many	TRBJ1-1	TGCGCCAGCAGCTTAAAGAGGGACACTGAAGCTTTCTTT	CASSLKRDTEAFF
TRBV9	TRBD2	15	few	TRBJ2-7	TGTGCCAGCAGCGTAGCGGTAGCGGGAATTTACGAGCAGTACTTC	CASSVAVAGIYEQYF
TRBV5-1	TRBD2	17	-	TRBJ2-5	TGCGCCAGCAGCTTCCCACCCCTAGCGGGAGTCGGGGAGACCCAGTACTTC	CASSFPPLAGVGETQYF
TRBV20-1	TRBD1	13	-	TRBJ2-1	TGCAGTGCGAGGACAGGGAGGTACAATGAGCAGTTCTTC	CSARTGRYNEQFF
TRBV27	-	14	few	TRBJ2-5	TGTGCCAGCAGTGCCCGGGGACGAGCAGAGACCCAGTACTTC	CASSARGRAETQYF
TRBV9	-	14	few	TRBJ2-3	TGTGCCAGCAGCGTAGGCGGGGAGACAGATACGCAGTATTTT	CASSVGGETDTQYF
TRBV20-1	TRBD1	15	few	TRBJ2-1	TGCAGTGCTAGAGACCGGGACAGGGGGCTAAATGAGCAGTTCTTC	CSARDRDRGLNEQFF
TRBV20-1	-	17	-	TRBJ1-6	TGCAGTGCTACCCTTCCCCCGACGAGGATGTATAATTCACCCCTCCACTTT	CSATLPPTRMYNSPLHF
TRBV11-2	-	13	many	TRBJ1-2	TGTGCCAGCAGCTTAGCTCAGGCTTCTTCCTACACCTTC	CASSLAQASSYTF
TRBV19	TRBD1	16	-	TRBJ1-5	TGTGCCACGCGAACCTTGACAGGGGCGAGCAATCAGCCCCAGCATTTT	CATRTLTGASNQPQHF
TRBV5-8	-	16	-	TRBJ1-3	TGTGCCAGCAGCTTGGGACAGAGCATCTCTGGAAACACCATATATTTT	CASSLGQSISGNTIYF
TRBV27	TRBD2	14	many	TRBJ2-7	TGTGCCAGCAGACGACTAGCGGGAGCCTACGAGCAGTACTTC	CASRRLAGAYEQYF
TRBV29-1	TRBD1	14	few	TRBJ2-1	TGCAGCGTCGGGACAGGGGGCTCCTACAATGAGCAGTTCTTC	CSVGTGGSYNEQFF
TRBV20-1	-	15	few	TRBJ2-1	TGCAGTGCTAGTAAGGCTAGCGATTCCTACAATGAGCAGTTCTTC	CSASKASDSYNEQFF
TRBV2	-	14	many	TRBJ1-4	TGTGCCAGCAGTTGGACCTATGATAATGAAAAACTGTTTTTT	CASSWTYDNEKLFF
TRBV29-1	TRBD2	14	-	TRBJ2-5	TGCAGCGTCGGGGTGTTAGCGGGTGAAGAGACCCAGTACTTC	CSVGVLAGEETQYF
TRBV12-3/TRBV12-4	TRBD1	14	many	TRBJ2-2	TGTGCCAGCAGCCGGACAGGGGGAGACGGGGAGCTGTTTTTT	CASSRTGGDGELFF
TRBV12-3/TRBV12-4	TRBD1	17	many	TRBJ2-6	TGTGCCAGCAGACAAACGACAGGGCTCCCTGGGGCCAACGTCCTGACTTTC	CASRQTTGLPGANVLTF
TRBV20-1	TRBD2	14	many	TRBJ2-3	TGCAGTGCTAGAGGGACTAGCGGGAGTGATACGCAGTATTTT	CSARGTSGSDTQYF
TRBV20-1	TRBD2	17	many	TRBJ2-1	TGCAGTGCTATCTCCGGGACTAGCGGGGGCTCCTACAATGAGCAGTTCTTC	CSAISGTSGGSYNEQFF
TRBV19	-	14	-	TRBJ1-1	TGTGCCAGTAGTCTAGATGTCGGGAAGACTGAAGCTTTCTTT	CASSLDVGKTEAFF
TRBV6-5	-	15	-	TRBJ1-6	TGTGCCAGCAGTTACGCGGGCCAGAATAATTCACCCCTCCACTTT	CASSYAGQNNSPLHF
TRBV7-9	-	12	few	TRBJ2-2	TGTGCCAGCAAGGGGGACACCGGGGAGCTGTTTTTT	CASKGDTGELFF
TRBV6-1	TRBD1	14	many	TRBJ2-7	TGTGCCAGCAGCCCTGGGACAGCTTCCTACGAGCAGTACTTC	CASSPGTASYEQYF
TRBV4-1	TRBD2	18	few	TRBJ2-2	TGCGCCAGCAGCCACCCAACCAGGGAGGGCCCGAACACCGGGGAGCTGTTTTTT	CASSHPTREGPNTGELFF
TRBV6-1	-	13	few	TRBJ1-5	TGTGCCAGCAGTGAAGCGCAAGTCCAGCCCCAGCATTTT	CASSEAQVQPQHF
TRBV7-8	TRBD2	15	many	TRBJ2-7	TGTGCCAGCAGCAGACTAGCGGGAAATTCCTACGAGCAGTACTTC	CASSRLAGNSYEQYF
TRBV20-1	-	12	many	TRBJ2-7	TGCAGTTCAGGACTGATCCTCTACGAGCAGTACTTC	CSSGLILYEQYF
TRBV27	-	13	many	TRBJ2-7	TGTGCCAGCAGTTCCCCATTTTCGTACGAGCAGTACTTC	CASSSPFSYEQYF
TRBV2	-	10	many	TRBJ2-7	TGTGCCAGCGCCTCCTACGAGCAGTACTTC	CASASYEQYF
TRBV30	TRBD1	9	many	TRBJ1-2	TGTGCCCAGGGGGGAGGCTACACCTTC	CAQGGGYTF
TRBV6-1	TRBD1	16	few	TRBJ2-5	TGTGCCAGCAGTTCCCCTAGGGGACAGGCGATGCCGACCCAGTACTTC	CASSSPRGQAMPTQYF
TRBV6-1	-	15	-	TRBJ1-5	TGTGCCAGCAGTACCCCGGGGGGGCGCAATCAGCCCCAGCATTTT	CASSTPGGRNQPQHF
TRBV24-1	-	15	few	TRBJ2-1	TGTGCCACCAGTGATTCAGGGGCGCAGCACAATGAGCAGTTCTTC	CATSDSGAQHNEQFF